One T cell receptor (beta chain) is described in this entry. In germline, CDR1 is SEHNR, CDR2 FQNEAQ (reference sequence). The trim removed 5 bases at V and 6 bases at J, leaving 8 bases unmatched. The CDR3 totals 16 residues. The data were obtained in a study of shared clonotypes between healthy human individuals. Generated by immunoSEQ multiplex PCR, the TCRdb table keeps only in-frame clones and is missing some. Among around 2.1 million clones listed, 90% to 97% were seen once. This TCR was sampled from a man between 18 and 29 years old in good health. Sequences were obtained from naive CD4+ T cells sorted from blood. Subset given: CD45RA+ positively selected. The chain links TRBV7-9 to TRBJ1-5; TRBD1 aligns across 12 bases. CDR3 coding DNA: TGTGCCAGCAGCGCCTCGGGACAGGGGGCTTTTCAGCCCCAGCATTTT. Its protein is CASSASGQGAFQPQHF.